Sequencing of this T cell receptor (beta chain) was carried out in a study of T cells in tuberculosis. About the study: Sequenced TCRs come from CD1B-GMM tetramer-binding T cells.

Regarding this clone: Antigen specificity is unknown.

TCRdb keeps only in-frame clones here, not all; method: immunoSEQ multiplex PCR. The sample contains 29,000 or so clones, 85% to 95% of which appear only once. CDR1 is SEHNR, CDR2 FQNEAQ, per germline (reference sequence). The V gene lost 5 bases and the J gene lost 4 bases, with 11 bases spanning the gap. The CDR3 sequence is 13 residues long. Study-level results: The TCR-beta difference was not significant; alpha differences partly reflected length. Active tuberculosis TCR-alpha repertoires lay closer to GMM-specific TCRs than IGRA-negative controls, suggesting clonal expansion.

The receptor was isolated from a donor between 5 and 29 years old with latent tuberculosis or without tuberculosis infection. The genes are TRBV7-9 and TRBJ1-1; D ambiguous. Sequences were obtained from PBMCs. The CDR3 protein is CASSPRVATEAFF. For the CDR3, the DNA is TGTGCCAGCAGCCCGCGGGTGGCCACTGAAGCTTTCTTT. The full variable domain, in which reference TRBV7-9 and TRBJ1-1 provide the parts outside the CDR3, is DTGVSQNPRHKITKRGQNVTFRCDPISEHNRLYWYRQTLGQGPEFLTYFQNEAQLEKSRLLSDRFSAERPKGSFSTLEIQRTEQGDSAMYLCASSPRVATEAFFGQGTRLTVV.